This T cell receptor beta chain was sequenced for a study of T cell repertoires in cytomegalovirus infection. Study-wide context: TCR beta signatures that were public indicated CMV infection and matching HLA type.

One entry per CDR3 protein results from TCRdb running MiXCR on the reads. The repertoire holds almost 500,000 distinct CDR3 sequences, with 10% to 12% as singletons. Overall study findings and caveats: What dominated the ex vivo response were HLA-C-restricted CMV-specific TCR beta clonotypes. Identification of carriers of CMV plus the relevant HLA was performed using cumulative public TCR beta family frequency.

This clonotype was seen repeatedly, ten times or more. What it binds is not known. Source material: PBMCs. The sequence was obtained from a human donor in good health (CMV status not recorded). Some clones in this sample may be carry-over from other donors' samples.

CDR3 sequence (DNA): TGTGCCAGCAGCCAGGATGGGGGGACTGGAAACACCATATATTTT. Amino acids: CASSQDGGTGNTIYF. This chain joins TRBV7-2 and TRBJ1-3, with D possibly matching TRBD1 (5 bases). This CDR3 contains 15 residues. The V end lost 5 bases, the J end lost 2 bases, and 13 bases lay between the germline ends. Germline-derived CDR1 and CDR2 are SGHTA and FQGNSA.